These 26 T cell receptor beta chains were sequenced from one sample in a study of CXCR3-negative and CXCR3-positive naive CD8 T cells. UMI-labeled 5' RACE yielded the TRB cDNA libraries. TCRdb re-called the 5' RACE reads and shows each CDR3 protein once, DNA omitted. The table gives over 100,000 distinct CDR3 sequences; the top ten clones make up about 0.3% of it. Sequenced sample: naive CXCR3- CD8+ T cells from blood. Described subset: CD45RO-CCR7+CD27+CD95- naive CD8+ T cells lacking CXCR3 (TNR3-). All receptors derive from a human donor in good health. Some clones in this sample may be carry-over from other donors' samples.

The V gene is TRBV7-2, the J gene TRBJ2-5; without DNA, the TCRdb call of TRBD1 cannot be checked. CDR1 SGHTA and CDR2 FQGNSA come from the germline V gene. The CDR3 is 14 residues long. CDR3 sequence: CASSLGLGGAAQYF.

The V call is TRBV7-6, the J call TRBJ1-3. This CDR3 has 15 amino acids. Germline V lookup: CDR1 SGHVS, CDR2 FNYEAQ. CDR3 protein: CASSPLGISGNTIYF.

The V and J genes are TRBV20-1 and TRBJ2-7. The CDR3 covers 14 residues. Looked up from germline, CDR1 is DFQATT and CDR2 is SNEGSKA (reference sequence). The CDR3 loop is CSARDSIGFGEQYF.

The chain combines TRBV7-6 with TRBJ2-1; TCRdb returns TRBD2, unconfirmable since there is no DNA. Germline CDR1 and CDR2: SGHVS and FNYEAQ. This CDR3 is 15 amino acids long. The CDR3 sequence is CASSFGTSGINEQFF.

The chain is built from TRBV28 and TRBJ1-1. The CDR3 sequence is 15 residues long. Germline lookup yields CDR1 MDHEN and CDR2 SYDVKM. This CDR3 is CASSLLTGVNTEAFF. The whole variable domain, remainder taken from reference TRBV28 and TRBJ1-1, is DVKVTQSSRYLVKRTGEKVFLECVQDMDHENMFWYRQDPGLGLRLIYFSYDVKMKEKGDIPEGYSVSREKKERFSLILESASTNQTSMYLCASSLLTGVNTEAFFGQGTRLTVV.

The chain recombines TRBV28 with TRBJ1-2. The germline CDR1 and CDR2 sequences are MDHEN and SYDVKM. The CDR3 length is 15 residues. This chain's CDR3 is CASSHATLGNYGYTF.

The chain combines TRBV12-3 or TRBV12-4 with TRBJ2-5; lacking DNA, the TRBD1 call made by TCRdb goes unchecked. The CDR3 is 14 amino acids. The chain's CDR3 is CASSAGGREETQYF.

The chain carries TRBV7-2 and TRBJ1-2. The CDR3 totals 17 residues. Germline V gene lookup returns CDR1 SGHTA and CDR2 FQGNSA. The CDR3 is CASRHEIKWGSHYGYTF.

The CDR3 protein is CASSQAGNTGELFF. This chain connects TRBV14 to TRBJ2-2. The germline gives CDR1 SGHDN, CDR2 FVKESK. The length of the CDR3 is 14 residues.

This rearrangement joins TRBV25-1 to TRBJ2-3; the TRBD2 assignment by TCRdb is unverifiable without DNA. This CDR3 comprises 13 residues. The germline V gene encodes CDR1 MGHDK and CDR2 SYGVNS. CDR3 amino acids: CASSALAGDTQYF.

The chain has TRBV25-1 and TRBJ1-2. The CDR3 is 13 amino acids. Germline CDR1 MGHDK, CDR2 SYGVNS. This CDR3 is CASSEHTNYGYTF.

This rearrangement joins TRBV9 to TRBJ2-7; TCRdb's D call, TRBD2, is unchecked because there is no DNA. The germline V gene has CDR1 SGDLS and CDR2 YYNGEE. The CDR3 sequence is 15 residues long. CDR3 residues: CASSVAASGSYEQYF.

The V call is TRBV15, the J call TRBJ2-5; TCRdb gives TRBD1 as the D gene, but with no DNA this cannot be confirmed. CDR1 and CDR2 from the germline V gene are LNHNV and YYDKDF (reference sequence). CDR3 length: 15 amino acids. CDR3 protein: CATSSPRRGRETQYF.

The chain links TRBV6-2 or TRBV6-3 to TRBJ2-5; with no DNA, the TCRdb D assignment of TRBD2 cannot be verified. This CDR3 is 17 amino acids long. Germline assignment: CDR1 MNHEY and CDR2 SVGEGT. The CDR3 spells CASSYVRGWASEETQYF.

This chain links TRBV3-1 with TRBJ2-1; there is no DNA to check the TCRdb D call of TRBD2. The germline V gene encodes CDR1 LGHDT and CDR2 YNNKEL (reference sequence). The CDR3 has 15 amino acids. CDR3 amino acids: CASSQDGTRGNEQFF.

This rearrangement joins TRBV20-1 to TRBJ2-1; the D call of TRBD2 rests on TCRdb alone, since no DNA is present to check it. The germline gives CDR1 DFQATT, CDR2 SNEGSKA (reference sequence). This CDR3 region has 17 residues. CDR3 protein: CSARKRGTTVIQNEQFF.

CDR3: CASSVKGQGSYNEQFF. The chain is built from TRBV6-4 and TRBJ2-1; TCRdb reports TRBD1, a call that lacks DNA to check it against. The germline CDR1 and CDR2 sequences are MRHNA and SNTAGT. The CDR3 has 16 amino acids.

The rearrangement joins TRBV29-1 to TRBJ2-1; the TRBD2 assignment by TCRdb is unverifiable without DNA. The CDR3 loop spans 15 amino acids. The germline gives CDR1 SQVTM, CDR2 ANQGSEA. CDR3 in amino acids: CSVVTSGRAYNEQFF.

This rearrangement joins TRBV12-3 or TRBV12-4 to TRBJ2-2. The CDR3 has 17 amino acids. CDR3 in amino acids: CASTSTGRDTNTGELFF.

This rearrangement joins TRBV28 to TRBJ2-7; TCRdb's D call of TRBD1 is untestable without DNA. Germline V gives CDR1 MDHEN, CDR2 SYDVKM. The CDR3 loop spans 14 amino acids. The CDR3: CASSARDRDYEQYF. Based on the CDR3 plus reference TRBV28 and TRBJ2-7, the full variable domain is DVKVTQSSRYLVKRTGEKVFLECVQDMDHENMFWYRQDPGLGLRLIYFSYDVKMKEKGDIPEGYSVSREKKERFSLILESASTNQTSMYLCASSARDRDYEQYFGPGTRLTVT.

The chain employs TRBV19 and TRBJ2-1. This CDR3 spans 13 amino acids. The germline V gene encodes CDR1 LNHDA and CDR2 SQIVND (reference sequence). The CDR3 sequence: CASSIDANNEQFF.

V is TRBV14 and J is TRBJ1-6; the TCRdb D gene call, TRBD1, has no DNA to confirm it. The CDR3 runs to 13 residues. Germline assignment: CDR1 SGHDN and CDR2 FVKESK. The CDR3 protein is CASSHRVESPLHF.

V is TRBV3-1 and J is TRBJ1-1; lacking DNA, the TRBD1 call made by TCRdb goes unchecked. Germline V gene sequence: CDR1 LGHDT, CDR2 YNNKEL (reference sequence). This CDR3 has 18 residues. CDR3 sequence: CASSQDGQGAYGDTEAFF.

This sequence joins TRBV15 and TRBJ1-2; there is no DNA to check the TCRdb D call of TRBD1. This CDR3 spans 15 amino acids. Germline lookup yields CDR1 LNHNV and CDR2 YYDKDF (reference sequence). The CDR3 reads CATSRDPGGYYGYTF.

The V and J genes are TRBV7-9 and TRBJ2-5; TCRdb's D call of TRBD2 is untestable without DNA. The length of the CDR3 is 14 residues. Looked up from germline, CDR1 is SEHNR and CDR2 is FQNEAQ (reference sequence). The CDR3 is CACSLIAEQETQYF.

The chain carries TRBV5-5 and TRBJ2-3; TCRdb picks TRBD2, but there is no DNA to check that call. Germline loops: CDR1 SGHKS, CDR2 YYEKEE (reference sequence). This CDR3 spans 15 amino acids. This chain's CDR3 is CASSFFQRGTDTQYF.